This T cell receptor beta chain came from a study of CD8 T cells in Susac syndrome. An input of about 0.5 to 1 ug of RNA was subjected to reverse transcription using random hexamers. TCRdb called the immunoSEQ multiplex PCR reads again in MiXCR, with one record for every CDR3 protein. The sample lists about 66,000 distinct CDR3 sequences; about 94% were seen once. The multiple sclerosis control group was made up of treatment-naive patients with stable or active relapsing-remitting disease. The CD8+ and CD4+ T cells were isolated magnetically using a negative isolation approach, whereas the TEMRA cells were enriched by FACS. Material for sequencing was CD8+ T cells from PBMCs. This receptor was taken from a human donor with multiple sclerosis.

The CDR3 protein is CASSYPASGGFYEQYF. The CDR3 nucleotides are TGTGCCAGCAGTTACCCGGCTAGCGGGGGGTTCTACGAGCAGTACTTC. The gene calls are TRBV6-5 and TRBJ2-7, with 11 bases matching TRBD2. CDR3 length: 16 amino acids. Germline CDR1 reads MNHEY; CDR2 reads SVGAGI. V lost 2 bases, J lost 3 bases, and 6 bases stayed unmatched.